This TCR beta chain comes out of a study of tumor and adjacent non-tumor tissue in lung cancer. The overall study: Stage I to III disease affected roughly 10 men and 5 women aged roughly 31 to 85.

From germline, CDR1 is DFQATT and CDR2 SNEGSKA (reference sequence). This CDR3 has 12 amino acids. V was cut by 2 bases and J by 4 bases, with 6 bases left in between. The library came from three nested PCR rounds adapted from ARM-PCR protocols. Using its own MiXCR run on the multiplex PCR reads, TCRdb lists one record per CDR3 protein. The sample shows about 110,000 distinct CDR3 sequences, roughly 84% of them seen only once. No cell sorting was done before RNA was extracted from the tissue. About this clonotype: What it recognizes is unknown.

Study-level findings and limits: Normal lung showed higher cumulative top 100 clone frequency than tumor. Tumor TCR diversity, when higher, was linked to shorter survival.

The sequence derives from a man aged 65 to 85 with non-small cell lung cancer. This chain joins TRBV20-1 and TRBJ1-3; D uncertain. Material for sequencing was lung tumor tissue. DNA of the CDR3: TGCAGTGCTAGATGTGGGGGAAACACCATATATTTT. This sequence encodes CSARCGGNTIYF.